A single sample gave rise to the 24 T cell receptor beta chains below, sequenced in a study of blood T cell repertoires in COVID-19 (dated by TCRdb to 2018 to 2021). Library generation was performed with the immunoSEQ multiplex PCR assay. Drawn from immuneACCESS, this table holds only the in-frame rearrangements with V and J called that TCRdb kept. Clones are partly lost; checked studies trace under half to an unresolved V gene and leave the rest unexplained. The sample contains about 310,000 clones, roughly 90% of them found a single time. Of the sample, around 0.97% falls within the top ten clones. The material sequenced was peripheral blood. The receptors originated from a middle-aged woman with COVID-19, enrolled during active disease.

The V call is TRBV19, the J call TRBJ1-2; 7 bases fit TRBD1. CDR1 and CDR2 from the germline V gene are LNHDA and SQIVND (reference sequence). This CDR3 is built from 13 residues. Trimming at V came to 5 bases and at J to 3 bases, leaving 3 bases not matched to a gene. The CDR3 DNA reads TGTGCCAGTAGTTCACAGGGGTACTATGGCTACACCTTC. This encodes CASSSQGYYGYTF.

The genes are TRBV19 and TRBJ2-7; 11 bases agree with TRBD2. The trim removed 4 bases at V and 7 bases at J, leaving 9 bases unmatched. Germline CDR1 is LNHDA and CDR2 is SQIVND (reference sequence). This CDR3 has 15 residues. CDR3 nucleotide sequence: TGTGCCAGTAGTAGAGTAGCGGGGGGGCCTGGTGAGCAGTACTTC. This encodes CASSRVAGGPGEQYF.

With respect to this clone: Other DNA sequences within the sample encode an identical CDR3. V usage is TRBV15 and J usage is TRBJ2-5; 8 nucleotides line up with TRBD1. The germline V gene has CDR1 LNHNV and CDR2 YYDKDF (reference sequence). Trimming took 3 bases from V and 3 from J; bases not matched to a gene: 0. This CDR3 contains 13 residues. CDR3 sequence reads: CATSRTGEETQYF. In nucleotides, the CDR3 is TGTGCCACCAGCAGGACAGGGGAAGAGACCCAGTACTTC. Combining the CDR3 with reference TRBV15 and TRBJ2-5 gives the whole variable domain DAMVIQNPRYQVTQFGKPVTLSCSQTLNHNVMYWYQQKSSQAPKLLFHYYDKDFNNEADTPDNFQSRRPNTSFCFLDIRSPGLGDTAMYLCATSRTGEETQYFGPGTRLLVL.

The V call is TRBV28, the J call TRBJ1-1, with a weak D call TRBD1 (5 bases). Germline V gene data show CDR1 as MDHEN and CDR2 as SYDVKM. The CDR3 has 12 amino acids. V lost 9 bases to trimming and J lost 1 base, with 9 bases between them. Written as DNA, the CDR3 is TGTGCCAGTAAAACAGGGAACACTGAAGCTTTCTTT. Amino acid sequence: CASKTGNTEAFF.

CDR3 region: CSVGAGNYGYTF. CDR3 DNA: TGCAGCGTTGGCGCAGGAAACTATGGCTACACCTTC. The genes are TRBV29-1 and TRBJ1-2; D remains unclear. The CDR3 has 12 residues. V was pared by 4 bases and J by 2 bases, with 8 bases between. Germline V lookup: CDR1 SQVTM, CDR2 ANQGSEA.

A single count supports this clone. The gene calls are TRBV12-3 or TRBV12-4 and TRBJ2-7; D ambiguous. The CDR3 is 12 residues long. Between the trimmed V and J ends, which lost 4 bases and 1 base, there was a span of 5 bases. The DNA of the CDR3 is TGTGCCAGCAGTTCCGGGTCCTACGAGCAGTACTTC. This encodes CASSSGSYEQYF.

J is TRBJ2-2 and V is TRBV14, with D unclear. Trimming took off 2 bases at V and 4 bases at J, with 8 bases between the two ends. This CDR3 is built from 14 residues. CDR1 and CDR2 from the germline V gene are SGHDN and FVKESK. Here the CDR3 reads CASSQQVFTGELFF. Here the CDR3 DNA reads TGTGCCAGCAGCCAACAGGTTTTCACCGGGGAGCTGTTTTTT. The full variable domain, with the rest looked up from reference TRBV14 and TRBJ2-2, is EAGVTQFPSHSVIEKGQTVTLRCDPISGHDNLYWYRRVMGKEIKFLLHFVKESKQDESGMPNNRFLAERTGGTYSTLKVQPAELEDSGVYFCASSQQVFTGELFFGEGSRLTVL.

The rearrangement uses TRBV6-4 and TRBJ2-2; TRBD2 matches at 7 bases. The CDR3 runs 16 residues. The V gene end was trimmed by 2 bases and the J gene end by 7 bases; junction bases not matched to a gene: 10. CDR1 is MRHNA and CDR2 is SNTAGT in the germline V gene. The CDR3 sequence is CASSDLWTSQHGELFF. DNA for the CDR3: TGTGCCAGCAGTGACCTATGGACTAGTCAGCACGGGGAGCTGTTTTTT.

V gene TRBV5-8 combines with J gene TRBJ1-5; D unresolved. V gave up 1 base and J gave up 5 bases, with 10 bases separating them. Germline loops: CDR1 SGHTS, CDR2 YDEGEE. The CDR3 length is 14 residues. In DNA form, the CDR3 reads TGTGCCAGCAGCTTGAAAGGCGGATATCAGCCCCAGCATTTT. This translates into CASSLKGGYQPQHF.

The genes are TRBV10-3 and TRBJ1-1; 7 nucleotides line up with TRBD1. Unmatched junction bases numbered 5, after V lost 6 bases and J lost 1 base. Germline V gene data show CDR1 as ENHRY and CDR2 as SYGVKD. This CDR3 comprises 14 residues. The CDR3 region is CAIRETGSNTEAFF. As DNA, the CDR3 is TGTGCCATCAGGGAGACAGGGTCGAACACTGAAGCTTTCTTT.

The V call is TRBV28, the J call TRBJ1-2; D may be TRBD1 (6 bases). CDR1 and CDR2 (germline): MDHEN, SYDVKM. The V gene lost 3 bases and the J gene lost 6 bases, with 17 bases spanning the gap. This CDR3 is built from 15 residues. CDR3 in DNA: TGTGCCAGCAGTTTCACGAACAGGGTCGCTAATGGCTACACCTTC. This translates into CASSFTNRVANGYTF.

V and J are TRBV14 and TRBJ2-7; tentative D call: TRBD2 (5 bases). The germline gives CDR1 SGHDN, CDR2 FVKESK. The length of the CDR3 is 14 residues. V lost 1 base and J 3 bases, leaving 10 bases between the germline ends. Written as DNA, the CDR3 is TGTGCCAGCAGCCAAGCGGGATCCAACTACGAGCAGTACTTC. Protein sequence: CASSQAGSNYEQYF.

The chain joins TRBV28 to TRBJ2-7; 8 positions match TRBD1. Trimming cost V 7 bases and J 1 base; bases outside gene matches: 6. CDR3 length equals 14 residues. CDR1 and CDR2 from the germline V gene are MDHEN and SYDVKM. CDR3 sequence (DNA): TGTGCCAGCACCGAGGACAGGGCATCCTACGAGCAGTACTTC. Translated, it gives CASTEDRASYEQYF. The entire variable domain, with the rest obtained from reference TRBV28 and TRBJ2-7, is as follows: DVKVTQSSRYLVKRTGEKVFLECVQDMDHENMFWYRQDPGLGLRLIYFSYDVKMKEKGDIPEGYSVSREKKERFSLILESASTNQTSMYLCASTEDRASYEQYFGPGTRLTVT.

The chain couples TRBV9 to TRBJ2-6; 8 positions agree with TRBD2. Germline CDR1 is SGDLS and CDR2 is YYNGEE. V was clipped by 4 bases and J by 0 bases; unmatched bases: 9. There are 18 residues in the CDR3. The CDR3 region is CASSPRAGGSSGANVLTF. In DNA form, the CDR3 reads TGTGCCAGCAGCCCTCGGGCGGGGGGTAGCTCTGGGGCCAACGTCCTGACTTTC.

The chain joins TRBV6-5 to TRBJ2-5; no reliable D call. Germline V gene lookup returns CDR1 MNHEY and CDR2 SVGAGI. V was pared by 10 bases and J by 5 bases, with 11 bases between. This CDR3 contains 11 residues. CDR3: CATASRETQYF. CDR3 sequence (DNA): TGTGCCACCGCTTCGCGCGAGACCCAGTACTTC.

This chain joins TRBV4-3 and TRBJ1-5, with a possible D match to TRBD1 (5 bases). The CDR3 runs 15 residues. The germline CDR1 and CDR2 sequences are LGHNA and YSLEER. Trimming cost V 0 bases and J 5 bases, with 11 bases left between them. The CDR3 spells CASSQEGQGHQPQHF. For the CDR3, the DNA is TGCGCCAGCAGCCAAGAAGGGCAGGGCCATCAGCCCCAGCATTTT.

The sample holds a few counts of this clone. A junction boundary mismatches the germline segment, possibly from a read error. The chain employs TRBV6-6 and TRBJ1-4; 9 bases map to TRBD1. The CDR3 is 14 amino acids. Germline loops: CDR1 MNHNY, CDR2 SVGAGI (reference sequence). CDR3 amino acids: CASRQGQGHPIKYF. In nucleotides, the CDR3 is TGTGCCAGCAGACAAGGACAGGGGCACCCGATTAAATATTTC.

The chain employs TRBV28 and TRBJ2-5; D is perhaps TRBD2 (6 bases). V lost 2 bases, J lost 5 bases, and 12 bases lay in between. Germline CDR1 and CDR2: MDHEN and SYDVKM. The CDR3 has 14 residues. CDR3 sequence (DNA): TGTGCCAGCAGTTTAACTGGGGGGTGGGAGACCCAGTACTTC. Its protein is CASSLTGGWETQYF.

V is TRBV9 and J is TRBJ2-5; D perhaps matches TRBD1 (5 bases). Germline V gene sequence: CDR1 SGDLS, CDR2 YYNGEE. Trimming stripped 2 bases from V and 2 bases from J, with 10 bases between. The CDR3 runs to 14 residues. CDR3 amino acids: CASSVGPDQETQYF. The CDR3 DNA is TGTGCCAGCAGCGTGGGGCCGGATCAAGAGACCCAGTACTTC.

The rearrangement links TRBV29-1 to TRBJ1-2; D unresolved. The CDR3 covers 15 residues. The V gene lost 1 base and the J gene lost 0 bases, with 12 bases spanning the gap. Germline CDR1 and CDR2: SQVTM and ANQGSEA. CDR3 nucleotides: TGCAGCGTTGAAGTTCCGGGATTAGCTAACTATGGCTACACCTTC. Protein: CSVEVPGLANYGYTF.

The chain is built from TRBV5-4 and TRBJ1-1; 10 nucleotides line up with TRBD1. V lost 4 bases and J lost 6; bases outside the gene matches: 12. CDR3 length: 16 amino acids. CDR1 is SGHNT, CDR2 YYREEE, per germline (reference sequence). CDR3 DNA sequence: TGTGCCAGCAGCCAACCCCCGGGACAGGGGATCGCTGAAGCTTTCTTT. Encoded protein: CASSQPPGQGIAEAFF.

This clone showed up just a few times. This chain joins TRBV4-2 and TRBJ2-3, with 8 bases fitting TRBD2. Germline values: CDR1 LGHNA, CDR2 YNFKEQ. The CDR3 is made up of 16 amino acids. Trimming removed 0 bases from V and 5 bases from J; junction bases left unmatched: 7. CDR3 nucleotide sequence: TGTGCCAGCAGCCAAGAAGGGGCGGGGGGTATAGATACGCAGTATTTT. Translation gives CASSQEGAGGIDTQYF.

This clone was detected a few times. The gene calls are TRBV25-1 and TRBJ2-7, with 8 bases that match TRBD1. The CDR3 is 15 amino acids. From germline, CDR1 is MGHDK and CDR2 SYGVNS. J was trimmed by 2 bases and V by 5 bases; bases with no gene match: 8. CDR3 sequence reads: CASSPLSTGAYEQYF. For the CDR3, the DNA is TGTGCCAGCAGTCCCCTTTCGACAGGGGCCTACGAGCAGTACTTC.

The chain joins TRBV14 to TRBJ2-1, with 12 positions matching TRBD2. Germline V CDR1 and CDR2: SGHDN, FVKESK. This CDR3 has 16 amino acids. V gave up 3 bases and J gave up 3 bases; unmatched junction bases: 3. Here the CDR3 DNA reads TGTGCCAGCAGCCATTGGACTAGCGGGATCTACAATGAGCAGTTCTTC. Residues: CASSHWTSGIYNEQFF. The entire variable domain, with the rest obtained from reference TRBV14 and TRBJ2-1, is as follows: EAGVTQFPSHSVIEKGQTVTLRCDPISGHDNLYWYRRVMGKEIKFLLHFVKESKQDESGMPNNRFLAERTGGTYSTLKVQPAELEDSGVYFCASSHWTSGIYNEQFFGPGTRLTVL.